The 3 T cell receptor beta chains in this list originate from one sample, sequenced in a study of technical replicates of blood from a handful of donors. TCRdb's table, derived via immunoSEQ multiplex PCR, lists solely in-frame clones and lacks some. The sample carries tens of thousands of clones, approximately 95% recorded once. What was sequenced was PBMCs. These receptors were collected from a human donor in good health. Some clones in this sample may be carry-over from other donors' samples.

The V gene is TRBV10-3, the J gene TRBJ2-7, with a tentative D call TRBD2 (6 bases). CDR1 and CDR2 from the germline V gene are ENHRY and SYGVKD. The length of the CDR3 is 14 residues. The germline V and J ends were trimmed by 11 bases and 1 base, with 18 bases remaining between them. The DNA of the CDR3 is TGTGCCGTCATGGGAAGCGGGCGGTCCTACGAGCAGTACTTC. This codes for CAVMGSGRSYEQYF.

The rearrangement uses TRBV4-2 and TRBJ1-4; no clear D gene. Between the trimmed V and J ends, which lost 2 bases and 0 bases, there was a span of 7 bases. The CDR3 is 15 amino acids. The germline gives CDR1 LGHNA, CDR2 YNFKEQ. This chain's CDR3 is CASSQSPATNEKLFF. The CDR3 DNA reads TGTGCCAGCAGCCAATCTCCCGCAACTAATGAAAAACTGTTTTTT.

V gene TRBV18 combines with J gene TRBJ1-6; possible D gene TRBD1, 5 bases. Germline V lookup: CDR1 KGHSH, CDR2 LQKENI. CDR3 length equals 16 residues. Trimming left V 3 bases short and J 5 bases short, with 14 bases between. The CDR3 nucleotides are TGTGCCAGCTCACCGCAAGCGACAGCAGATAATTCACCCCTCCACTTT. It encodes CASSPQATADNSPLHF.